Each of the 22 T cell receptor beta chains below was sequenced from the same sample in a study of shared T cell receptors in the human thymus. This table comes from immunoSEQ multiplex PCR, and its TCRdb copy is limited to in-frame clones, with some not included. The sample carries roughly 700,000 clones, 70% to 90% recorded once. The same specimen was also included in a second study, on human thymus T cells.

Sequenced: thymocytes. The receptors here all came from a boy in the first two years of life with a congenital heart defect.

The rearrangement joins TRBV10-3 to TRBJ1-2; 9 bases agree with TRBD1. The CDR3 has 14 amino acids. CDR1 is ENHRY and CDR2 is SYGVKD in the germline V gene. With V trimmed by 5 bases and J by 8 bases, 9 bases remained unmatched. This CDR3 is CAISRRDRAGGYTF. CDR3 bases: TGTGCCATCAGTAGACGGGACAGGGCCGGAGGCTACACCTTC.

The J gene is TRBJ2-7, the V gene TRBV4-3, with a weak D call TRBD2 (7 bases). The germline V gene encodes CDR1 LGHNA and CDR2 YSLEER. V was clipped by 1 base and J by 5 bases, with 15 bases between them. This CDR3 is built from 15 residues. As DNA, the CDR3 is TGCGCCAGCAGCCAAGGCCGGGGGGCGCCCCACGAGCAGTACTTC. This translates into CASSQGRGAPHEQYF.

The V and J genes are TRBV2 and TRBJ1-1, with D perhaps TRBD1 (5 bases). The CDR3 consists of 16 residues. The V gene lost 4 bases and the J gene lost 1 base, with 16 bases spanning the gap. In germline, CDR1 is SNHLY, CDR2 FYNNEI. CDR3 sequence (DNA): TGTGCCAGCAGTGGGACACGGGGGACGGCGAACACTGAAGCTTTCTTT. Amino acid sequence: CASSGTRGTANTEAFF. Filled out from reference TRBV2 and TRBJ1-1, the complete variable domain reads EPEVTQTPSHQVTQMGQEVILRCVPISNHLYFYWYRQILGQKVEFLVSFYNNEISEKSEIFDDQFSVERPDGSNFTLKIRSTKLEDSAMYFCASSGTRGTANTEAFFGQGTRLTVV.

The V call is TRBV10-3, the J call TRBJ2-3, with TRBD2 matching 7 bases. The CDR3 loop spans 17 amino acids. Germline CDR1 is ENHRY and CDR2 is SYGVKD. V was pared by 1 base and J by 2 bases, with 9 bases of the junction left unmatched. Here the CDR3 DNA reads TGTGCCATCAGTGAGTACCCAAAGCGGGGCCACACAGATACGCAGTATTTT. It yields the protein CAISEYPKRGHTDTQYF.

The chain employs TRBV25-1 and TRBJ2-5; D is unclear. CDR3 length equals 17 residues. CDR1 is MGHDK and CDR2 is SYGVNS in the germline V gene. Between the trimmed V and J ends, which lost 5 bases and 3 bases, there was a span of 22 bases. The CDR3 protein is CASSNLSERIQKETQYF. CDR3 sequence (DNA): TGTGCCAGCAGTAACCTAAGCGAGAGGATTCAGAAAGAGACCCAGTACTTC.

CDR3 DNA: TGTGCCAGCTCACCAATTCTTTCTGCTAGCGAGAAGTACGAGCAGTACTTC. Encoded protein: CASSPILSASEKYEQYF. The chain combines TRBV18 with TRBJ2-7; maybe TRBD2 (6 bases). The ends were cut back, 2 bases at V and 4 bases at J, with 21 bases in the middle. Germline V CDR1 and CDR2: KGHSH, LQKENI. This CDR3 is built from 17 residues.

The CDR3 sequence: CASSHTSDRGRGVTQYF. As DNA, the CDR3 is TGCGCCAGCAGCCATACCTCGGACCGCGGGAGAGGTGTGACCCAGTACTTC. The chain carries TRBV4-1 and TRBJ2-5; 7 nucleotides align to TRBD2. Germline assignment: CDR1 MGHRA and CDR2 YSYEKL. CDR3 length: 17 residues. V dropped 3 bases and J dropped 7; count of bases not matched to a gene: 17.

The chain has TRBV7-9 and TRBJ1-2; D unresolved. The CDR3 loop spans 13 amino acids. V lost 5 bases to trimming and J lost 6 bases, with 13 bases between them. CDR1 and CDR2 from the germline V gene are SEHNR and FQNEAQ (reference sequence). CDR3 sequence (DNA): TGTGCCAGCAGCCCAGACACGGGAAATGGCTACACCTTC. Translating gives CASSPDTGNGYTF. The full variable domain, its missing parts supplied by reference TRBV7-9 and TRBJ1-2, is DTGVSQNPRHKITKRGQNVTFRCDPISEHNRLYWYRQTLGQGPEFLTYFQNEAQLEKSRLLSDRFSAERPKGSFSTLEIQRTEQGDSAMYLCASSPDTGNGYTFGSGTRLTVV.

V usage is TRBV5-4 and J usage is TRBJ2-3, with TRBD1 matching 9 bases. CDR1 is SGHNT and CDR2 is YYREEE in the germline V gene (reference sequence). This CDR3 contains 16 residues. V shed 0 bases, J shed 3 bases, and the junction held 5 bases outside the gene matches. This chain's CDR3 is CASSLEGQGTTDTQYF. As DNA, the CDR3 is TGTGCCAGCAGCTTGGAAGGACAGGGGACGACAGATACGCAGTATTTT.

V usage is TRBV18 and J usage is TRBJ1-1; 9 nucleotides match TRBD1. CDR1 is KGHSH and CDR2 is LQKENI in the germline V gene. This CDR3 is built from 17 residues. The junction had 8 bases not matched to a gene; V was cut back by 3 bases and J by 0 bases. The CDR3 sequence: CASSPRDRAPMNTEAFF. The CDR3 DNA reads as TGTGCCAGCTCACCCCGGGACAGGGCCCCCATGAACACTGAAGCTTTCTTT. Full variable domain (remainder filled in from reference TRBV18 and TRBJ1-1): NAGVMQNPRHLVRRRGQEARLRCSPMKGHSHVYWYRQLPEEGLKFMVYLQKENIIDESGMPKERFSAEFPKEGPSILRIQQVVRGDSAAYFCASSPRDRAPMNTEAFFGQGTRLTVV.

J is TRBJ1-1 and V is TRBV1; the table's D call, TRBD1, has no DNA check behind it. TRBV1 is a recognized pseudogene. There are 16 residues in the CDR3. In DNA, the CDR3 is TGCACCAGCGTCTTACAGACAGGGGAATCGGCCACTGAAGCTTTCTTT. As protein: CTSVLQTGESATEAFF.

As regards this clone: The same CDR3 arises from other DNA sequences in this sample as well. V is TRBV19 and J is TRBJ2-7, with TRBD2 matching 7 bases. The CDR3 runs to 15 residues. Germline V gene lookup returns CDR1 LNHDA and CDR2 SQIVND (reference sequence). V shed 4 bases and J 4 bases; nucleotides not matched to a gene: 10. CDR3 protein: CASSNGLGAPYEQYF. The CDR3 region has the DNA TGTGCCAGTAGTAACGGACTAGGGGCCCCGTACGAGCAGTACTTC.

V is TRBV5-1 and J is TRBJ2-2; 10 nucleotides align to TRBD2. The CDR3 contains 19 residues. The germline CDR1 and CDR2 sequences are SGHRS and YFSETQ. J gave up 2 bases and V 3 bases, and 13 bases lay outside the gene matches. The CDR3 nucleotides read TGCGCCAGCAGCTACCTAGCGGGAGTGTTTCGTTTAAACACCGGGGAGCTGTTTTTT. This gives the protein CASSYLAGVFRLNTGELFF.

The V gene is TRBV28, the J gene TRBJ2-3; 10 bases are a match to TRBD2. Losses at the gene ends were 6 bases for V and 0 bases for J; bases not matched to a gene: 15. CDR3 size: 19 residues. The germline V gene encodes CDR1 MDHEN and CDR2 SYDVKM. This CDR3 is CASRRCLSGRGPSTDTQYF. CDR3 DNA sequence: TGTGCCAGCAGAAGATGTCTAAGCGGGAGGGGCCCAAGCACAGATACGCAGTATTTT.

The chain combines TRBV2 with TRBJ2-1, with 9 bases lining up with TRBD1. The CDR3 length is 16 residues. V lost 8 bases, J lost 5 bases, and 13 bases stayed unmatched. Germline lookup yields CDR1 SNHLY and CDR2 FYNNEI. The CDR3 DNA reads as TGTGCCAGCTGGAGGAACCGGGACAGGGAAAACAATGAGCAGTTCTTC. Amino acids: CASWRNRDRENNEQFF.

The V and J genes are TRBV6-1 and TRBJ2-1; 8 bases are shared with TRBD2. The J segment lost 12 bases and the V segment lost 5 bases, leaving 15 bases of the junction unmatched. The germline V gene has CDR1 MNHNS and CDR2 SASEGT. This CDR3 comprises 15 residues. Here the CDR3 DNA reads TGTGCCAGCAGTCCGACCGGGAGGGCCTCAGTACGGCAGTTCTTC. Encoded protein: CASSPTGRASVRQFF.

This clone has only one observation. The genes are TRBV28 and TRBJ2-1, with D tentatively TRBD2 (5 bases). V gave up 2 bases and J gave up 7 bases, with 18 bases separating them. The CDR3 contains 16 residues. The germline gives CDR1 MDHEN, CDR2 SYDVKM. The CDR3 coding sequence is TGTGCCAGCAGTTTAGACCCCCGGGGTTGGGCTAATGAGCAGTTCTTC. Protein product: CASSLDPRGWANEQFF.

The chain employs TRBV27 and TRBJ1-1; 7 bases fit TRBD1. Germline trimming cut 6 bases from V and 5 bases from J; bases unmatched to any gene: 18. Germline V gene data show CDR1 as MNHEY and CDR2 as SMNVEV (reference sequence). This CDR3 has 17 amino acids. CDR3 sequence: CASSRGAGGVNMTEAFF. DNA of the CDR3: TGTGCCAGCAGCCGGGGCGCAGGGGGAGTAAATATGACTGAAGCTTTCTTT.

The V call is TRBV4-3, the J call TRBJ2-2; 9 bases map to TRBD2. J lost 5 bases, V lost 4 bases, and 8 bases had no gene match. This CDR3 is 16 amino acids long. Germline-derived CDR1 and CDR2 are LGHNA and YSLEER. CDR3 sequence reads: CASSPLGSGGTGELFF. In nucleotides, the CDR3 is TGCGCCAGCAGCCCCCTGGGTAGCGGGGGAACCGGGGAGCTGTTTTTT.

The chain uses TRBV28 and TRBJ2-7; 8 nucleotides match TRBD2. The germline V gene has CDR1 MDHEN and CDR2 SYDVKM. Trimming at V came to 6 bases and at J to 3 bases, leaving 10 bases not matched to a gene. This CDR3 has 15 residues. The CDR3 loop reads CASRSAGEEYYEQYF. The CDR3 DNA sequence: TGTGCCAGCAGATCAGCGGGGGAGGAGTACTACGAGCAGTACTTC.

The rearrangement uses TRBV6-1 and TRBJ2-1; D call uncertain. CDR3 length equals 16 residues. V was cut by 2 bases and J by 9 bases, with 20 bases left in between. Germline values: CDR1 MNHNS, CDR2 SASEGT. The CDR3 loop is CASSERGRNFFGEQFF. The CDR3 DNA sequence: TGTGCCAGCAGTGAACGAGGTAGGAACTTTTTTGGTGAGCAGTTCTTC.

V and J are TRBV4-2 and TRBJ2-7, with a weak D call TRBD2 (6 bases). There are 18 residues in the CDR3. Between the trimmed V and J ends, which lost 0 bases and 7 bases, there was a span of 25 bases. CDR1 and CDR2 (germline): LGHNA, YNFKEQ. CDR3 bases: TGTGCCAGCAGCCAAGATACAATAGCGGCCAAGAAAATGGGAGAGCAGTACTTC. Residues: CASSQDTIAAKKMGEQYF.